The present T cell receptor (beta chain) was sequenced within a study of T cells after yellow fever vaccination (dated by TCRdb to between 2019 and 2020). Broadly, across the study: The SMART-Seq v4 Ultra Low Input RNA kit was used to prepare libraries from fractions with low cell numbers. To follow T-cell clones before and after both primary and booster YFV17D yellow fever vaccination, bulk TCR alpha and beta repertoires underwent longitudinal sequencing. Two healthy male donors, one aged 18 to 30 and one aged 30 to 39 years, were included in the cohort. Blood was collected at multiple timepoints before and after primary and secondary immunization, and bulk PBMC replicates and cell subsets were isolated. Results the study describes overall, beyond this receptor: A small share of clonotypes occurred in both CD4 and CD8 compartments, likely arising from convergent recombination. Because the study included only a couple of donors, the extent to which the findings can be generalized is limited. Computational filtering was required because FACS-sorted repertoires could contain abundant contaminating clonotypes from the bulk population. The secondary T-cell response was found to be weaker but faster than the primary response, with a peak reached on day 5 rather than on day 15. After the booster, most of the clones that had expanded following primary vaccination were detected again (almost 98% of CD4 and 88% of CD8), which suggests that memory was broadly maintained.

In the case of this clonotype: What antigen it recognizes has not been identified. No base quality information exists; no much larger clone differs at one position.

What this sample's treatment or condition label stands for: live attenuated yellow fever vaccine strain. PBMCs were isolated from peripheral blood using a standard Ficoll-Paque protocol. Dynabeads CD4 and CD8 positive selection kits were used to isolate CD4 and CD8 T-cell fractions. TriZol was used to extract RNA from bulk PBMCs, CD4 and CD8 fractions, and dextramer-positive and dextramer-negative fractions. Taken from cysteine to phenylalanine, the CDR3 has 12 residues. The kept DNA is CDR3 alone, 36 bases in frame from the first base. CDR1 SEHNR and CDR2 FQNEAQ are derived from the germline V gene (reference sequence). The trim is 1 base for V and 7 bases for J, with a gap of 7 bases between the germline ends. Sequencing instrument: Illumina NovaSeq 6000. TCR cDNA was synthesized by 5'RACE template switching, which introduced a universal primer site and unique molecular identifiers. Priming for cDNA synthesis came from both the TCR alpha and TCR beta constant segments. Library amplification involved two PCR steps, and the second step added sample barcodes and sequencing adapters. Sequencing of libraries was done on Illumina HiSeq 2500 (2x100 bp) or NovaSeq (2x150 bp). Per the original workflow: Demultiplexing of reads and collapsing into UMI consensus sequences were performed with MIGEC, and V(D)J alignment was carried out with MiXCR. Clonotypes responding to the vaccine were identified with edgeR on replicate PBMC samples, with the criteria of FDR below 0.01 and a log2 fold change above 5 up to day 15. Each bulk clonotype received a CD4 or CD8 identity based on whether the sequenced CD4 or CD8 repertoire contained that clonotype at higher abundance. The public reads were reprocessed in TCRdb via fastp at Q25 and MiXCR, keeping in-frame beta chains. When rows share a CDR3 protein, they turn into one entry using the most common DNA and genes. TCRdb, not the authors, supplied the V and J calls. Counted in this sample were 300,000 to 400,000 distinct CDR3 sequences; approximately 12% of them appeared once. Jointly, the top ten make up 3.2% of the sample.

This receptor was obtained from a man younger than 30 who received the YFV17D yellow fever vaccine. Source: CD4+ T cells sorted from PBMCs, taken 15 days after the yellow fever booster vaccination. This chain is built from TRBV7-9 and TRBJ1-2; perhaps TRBD1 is the D gene, with 5 bases matching. CDR3 region: CASSLETVGYTF. The DNA is as follows: TGTGCCAGCAGCTTAGAGACAGTTGGCTACACCTTC.